These 15 T cell receptor beta chains came from one sample sequenced in a study of blood T cells in healthy people across ages. The use of a sample-barcoded 5' primer and a J-beta primer mix characterized a second PCR of about 7 to 12 cycles. Using its own MiXCR run on the 5' RACE reads, TCRdb lists one record per CDR3 protein. The table shows 1.4 million or so distinct CDR3 sequences, with under 55% occurring only once. The sequencing sample was made of blood. These receptors were taken from a woman younger than 30 in good health.

The chain employs TRBV12-3 or TRBV12-4 and TRBJ2-1, with 8 bases that match TRBD1. Judging by the DNA end, TRBJ2-7 fits better; the J call may be wrong. The CDR3 contains 19 residues. CDR3 amino acids: CASRTRGLRLRGLQIEQYF. The CDR3 DNA reads TGTGCCAGCAGGACCAGGGGGCTAAGGCTCCGGGGGCTACAAATTGAGCAGTACTTC.

This chain connects TRBV6-1 to TRBJ2-1, with TRBD2 identical over 13 bases. The trim removed 7 bases at V and 1 base at J, leaving 4 bases unmatched. This CDR3 is 16 amino acids long. CDR1 is MNHNS, CDR2 SASEGT, per germline. The CDR3 reads CASTRLAGGSYNEQFF. The DNA for the CDR3 is TGTGCCAGCACTCGACTAGCGGGGGGATCCTACAATGAGCAGTTCTTC.

In its sample, this clonotype was seen once. The chain is built from TRBV5-1 and TRBJ2-2; 9 bases agree with TRBD1. The V gene's germline CDR1 is SGHRS and CDR2 YFSETQ. The V gene end was trimmed by 7 bases and the J gene end by 3 bases; junction bases not matched to a gene: 4. This CDR3 contains 14 residues. The CDR3 loop is CASGQGLYTGELFF. The CDR3 nucleotides read TGCGCCAGCGGACAGGGGTTATACACCGGGGAGCTGTTTTTT.

A remark on this clonotype: At one end the junction does not follow the germline gene, possibly because of a read error. This sequence joins TRBV4-2 and TRBJ2-7, with 7 positions matching TRBD2. From germline, CDR1 is LGHNA and CDR2 YNFKEQ. The CDR3 runs 14 residues. This chain's CDR3 is CASGQGDYSYEQYF. CDR3 sequence (DNA): TGTGCCAGCGGCCAAGGGGACTACTCCTACGAGCAGTACTTC.

The J gene is TRBJ1-6, the V gene TRBV20-1; no reliable D call. This CDR3 is built from 13 residues. V was clipped by 0 bases and J by 9 bases, with 9 bases between them. CDR1 and CDR2 (germline): DFQATT, SNEGSKA (reference sequence). The CDR3 here is CSARDIESSPLHF. As DNA, the CDR3 is TGCAGTGCTAGAGATATTGAGAGTTCACCCCTCCACTTT.

The table lists this clonotype with a few counts. The rearrangement joins TRBV7-2 to TRBJ1-4; D remains ambiguous. V gave up 7 bases and J gave up 0 bases, with 12 bases separating them. The CDR3 consists of 15 residues. In germline, CDR1 is SGHTA, CDR2 FQGNSA. The CDR3 bases are TGTGCCAGCACTCGTGGGCTTACAACTAATGAAAAACTGTTTTTT. This encodes CASTRGLTTNEKLFF.

This clonotype was seen a handful of times. The chain links TRBV24-1 to TRBJ2-1, with D possibly TRBD1 on 5 matching bases. Germline CDR1 is KGHDR and CDR2 is SFDVKD. The CDR3 length is 13 residues. V lost 4 bases, J lost 9 bases, and 12 bases lay in between. The CDR3 DNA follows: TGTGCCACCAGTGAGCCCACAAGGGGTGAGCAGTTCTTC. Protein sequence: CATSEPTRGEQFF.

V is TRBV5-1 and J is TRBJ2-7; 9 bases line up with TRBD1. Germline trimming cut 5 bases from V and 2 bases from J; bases unmatched to any gene: 5. Germline CDR1 and CDR2: SGHRS and YFSETQ. The length of the CDR3 is 14 residues. The chain's CDR3 is CASSDGTGTYEQYF. The CDR3 DNA reads TGCGCCAGCAGTGATGGGACAGGGACCTACGAGCAGTACTTC.

This clonotype has more than one count but fewer than ten. This chain links TRBV20-1 with TRBJ2-7; D not certain. Germline CDR1 is DFQATT and CDR2 is SNEGSKA (reference sequence). The germline V and J ends were trimmed by 1 base and 7 bases, with 20 bases remaining between them. CDR3 length: 15 residues. CDR3 sequence reads: CSARGAAGTYNEQYF. Here the CDR3 DNA reads TGCAGTGCTAGAGGTGCTGCTGGCACCTACAATGAGCAGTACTTC.

The chain has TRBV2 and TRBJ2-2, with D uncertain. Germline V gene sequence: CDR1 SNHLY, CDR2 FYNNEI. The germline V and J ends were trimmed by 4 bases and 8 bases, with 5 bases remaining between them. The CDR3 totals 11 residues. CDR3 DNA sequence: TGTGCCAGCAGTGGGCTGGGGGAGCTGTTTTTT. Translating it yields CASSGLGELFF.

For the CDR3, the DNA is TGTGCCAGCAGTCTCTGGGGGGCGCCCAGCACTGAAGCTTTCTTT. This codes for CASSLWGAPSTEAFF. This chain joins TRBV6-2 or TRBV6-3 and TRBJ1-1, with D perhaps matching TRBD1 (6 bases). Germline CDR1 reads MNHEY; CDR2 reads SVGEGT. Trimming took off 5 bases at V and 4 bases at J, with 17 bases between the two ends. There are 15 residues in the CDR3.

The chain uses TRBV6-2 or TRBV6-3 and TRBJ1-4; D gene unclear. V lost 5 bases, J lost 8 bases, and 12 bases lay in between. The CDR3 runs to 13 residues. Germline V CDR1 and CDR2: MNHEY, SVGEGT. Here the CDR3 reads CASSPESLEKLFF. The CDR3 bases are TGTGCCAGCAGTCCCGAATCCTTGGAAAAACTGTTTTTT.

V gene TRBV20-1 combines with J gene TRBJ2-3; 9 positions match TRBD2. Germline CDR1 reads DFQATT; CDR2 reads SNEGSKA (reference sequence). V gave up 6 bases and J gave up 4 bases; unmatched junction bases: 11. The CDR3 has 15 amino acids. The CDR3 region is CSASGTGLAADTQYF. CDR3 sequence (DNA): TGCAGTGCCTCAGGAACGGGACTAGCAGCAGATACGCAGTATTTT.

The chain links TRBV25-1 to TRBJ1-2; the D gene is possibly TRBD1 (6 bases). In germline, CDR1 is MGHDK, CDR2 SYGVNS. Deletions cut 5 bases from V and 3 bases from J, with 13 bases between. The CDR3 has 14 residues. CDR3 nucleotide sequence: TGTGCCAGCAGTCCGGGGGACACCGACTATGGCTACACCTTC. This gives the protein CASSPGDTDYGYTF.

The genes are TRBV20-1 and TRBJ1-2; D possibly corresponds to TRBD1 (5 bases). Germline CDR1 is DFQATT and CDR2 is SNEGSKA (reference sequence). CDR3 length equals 15 residues. V gave up 1 base and J gave up 5 bases, with 17 bases separating them. CDR3 bases: TGCAGTGCTAGAGCGCCTCAGGACAACGTGTATGGCTACACCTTC. This translates into CSARAPQDNVYGYTF.